This T cell receptor beta chain originates from a study of T cells in Graves' hyperthyroidism and ophthalmopathy. General observations from the study: In the analysis, a 13 V-J model separated ophthalmopathy from stable hyperthyroidism. Among clonotypes expanded in thyroid above 0.001, most were also found in blood.

PBMCs were derived from 10 ml fresh peripheral blood. The TCR beta CDR3 regions underwent amplification using RNA transcripts as the source. HTBI primers were used for first-round RT-PCR of the TCR CDR3. TCRdb re-analysed the multiplex PCR reads in MiXCR, keeping a single row per CDR3 protein. The table includes some 740,000 distinct CDR3 sequences, about 14% detected once. Trimming pared 0 bases from V and 3 bases from J, leaving 15 bases between. Germline assignment: CDR1 DFQATT and CDR2 SNEGSKA (reference sequence). The CDR3 runs 15 residues. In regard to this clonotype: Its matching antigen is unknown.

The clonotype comes from a woman under 30 with Graves' hyperthyroidism. Sequenced material: blood. The gene calls are TRBV20-1 and TRBJ2-7; D perhaps matches TRBD2 (6 bases). CDR3 sequence (DNA): TGCAGTGCTAGAGATAATGCGGGACGGTACTACGAGCAGTACTTC. Residues: CSARDNAGRYYEQYF.